The rows below give T cell receptor beta chains drawn from one sample of a study of post-analysis software for immune sequencing data. TCRdb passed the PCR reads through MiXCR, listing each CDR3 protein once. The sample carries 450,000 or so distinct CDR3 sequences, under 55% recorded once. The sequencing sample was made of blood. These receptors were taken from a girl aged 10 to 17 with multiple sclerosis. Each CDR3 is given with its conserved first and last residue. D genes are given only for firm matches. Expanded clones get a size class; other rows say once, few or many, or leave the size out.

TRBV7-9	NA	TRBD2	TRBJ2-7	CASSRGGSGRSYEQYF	TGTGCCAGCAGTCGCGGGGGCAGCGGGAGATCCTACGAGCAGTACTTC
TRBV20-1	few	TRBD2	TRBJ2-1	CSVGDGTSGSREQFF	TGCAGTGTAGGGGACGGGACTAGCGGGAGTAGGGAGCAGTTCTTC
TRBV5-6	NA	NA	TRBJ2-7	CASRRGSSHEQYF	TGTGCCAGCCGACGGGGGAGCTCCCACGAGCAGTACTTC
TRBV20-1	few	NA	TRBJ2-1	CSAREWSYEQFF	TGCAGTGCTAGAGAGTGGAGCTATGAGCAGTTCTTC
TRBV7-9	once	TRBD1	TRBJ2-7	CASSRTGGVIGEQYF	TGTGCCAGCAGCCGGACAGGGGGCGTGATAGGGGAGCAGTACTTC
TRBV12-3/TRBV12-4	few	NA	TRBJ2-7	CASSLIIYEQYF	TGTGCCAGCAGTTTAATCATCTACGAGCAGTACTTC
TRBV5-1	NA	NA	TRBJ2-1	CASSLSDSRTMEQFF	TGCGCCAGCAGCTTATCGGACAGTAGGACCATGGAGCAGTTCTTC
TRBV6-5	NA	NA	TRBJ1-4	CASRLTAKEKLFF	TGTGCCAGTAGGCTAACAGCGAAAGAAAAACTGTTTTTT
TRBV3-1	once	NA	TRBJ1-5	CASSQAQGSGQPQHF	TGTGCCAGCAGCCAAGCACAGGGATCGGGCCAGCCCCAGCATTTT
TRBV20-1	NA	TRBD1	TRBJ1-6	CSASATGGSPLHF	TGCAGTGCTAGTGCGACAGGGGGATCACCCCTCCACTTT
TRBV29-1	NA	TRBD2	TRBJ2-1	CSVGSTSDVYNEQFF	TGCAGCGTAGGTTCGACTAGCGATGTCTACAATGAGCAGTTCTTC
TRBV20-1	NA	NA	TRBJ2-3	CSARERGISATDTQYF	TGCAGTGCTAGAGAACGAGGGATCAGTGCCACAGATACGCAGTATTTT
TRBV12-3/TRBV12-4	NA	TRBD1	TRBJ2-6	CASSFPRTGVVTGANVLTF	TGTGCCAGCAGTTTCCCCAGGACAGGGGTTGTGACTGGGGCCAACGTCCTGACTTTC
TRBV7-2	few	TRBD2	TRBJ2-1	CASSLSGRVGNEQFF	TGTGCCAGCAGCCTTAGCGGGAGGGTAGGGAATGAGCAGTTCTTC
TRBV6-5	NA	TRBD1	TRBJ1-6	CASSYWSGQASNSPLHF	TGTGCCAGCAGTTATTGGTCTGGACAGGCGTCAAATTCACCCCTCCACTTT
TRBV7-2	NA	TRBD1	TRBJ2-7	CASSPYRGQYEQYF	TGTGCCAGCAGCCCATACAGGGGGCAATACGAGCAGTACTTC
TRBV12-3/TRBV12-4	NA	NA	TRBJ2-7	CASSSRPGVEQYF	TGTGCCAGCAGTTCCCGACCGGGGGTCGAGCAGTACTTC
TRBV20-1	few	NA	TRBJ2-7	CSASPPGVAPYEQYF	TGCAGTGCTAGCCCTCCCGGCGTGGCCCCCTACGAGCAGTACTTC
TRBV29-1	NA	NA	TRBJ2-1	CSGMPGGPVEQFF	TGCAGCGGCATGCCCGGGGGGCCAGTTGAGCAGTTCTTC
TRBV7-2	once	NA	TRBJ2-5	CASSLVLEAGQETQYF	TGTGCCAGCAGCTTAGTTCTGGAGGCGGGGCAAGAGACCCAGTACTTC
TRBV28	few	NA	TRBJ2-7	CASSHYTGFGEQYF	TGTGCCAGCAGTCACTATACAGGGTTTGGCGAGCAGTACTTC
TRBV6-5	few	NA	TRBJ2-7	CASSYRAGSYNEQYF	TGTGCCAGCAGTTACCGGGCCGGGTCCTACAATGAGCAGTACTTC
TRBV27	NA	NA	TRBJ1-2	CASSPTWLMNYGYTF	TGTGCCAGCAGTCCTACTTGGCTCATGAACTATGGCTACACCTTC
TRBV4-1	NA	NA	TRBJ2-7	CASSQGFTYEQYF	TGCGCCAGCAGCCAAGGCTTTACTTACGAGCAGTACTTC
TRBV4-2	NA	NA	TRBJ2-7	CASSQDLPETYEQYF	TGTGCCAGCAGCCAAGATCTTCCTGAAACCTACGAGCAGTACTTC
TRBV18	NA	NA	TRBJ2-7	CASSPVIYEQYF	TGTGCCAGCTCACCGGTTATCTACGAGCAGTACTTC
TRBV7-9	NA	NA	TRBJ2-5	CASSLTVTQETQYF	TGTGCCAGCAGCTTGACAGTTACCCAAGAGACCCAGTACTTC
TRBV14	NA	NA	TRBJ2-7	CASSPGSPYEQYF	TGTGCCAGCAGCCCCGGGTCCCCCTACGAGCAGTACTTC
TRBV7-9	NA	TRBD2	TRBJ2-7	CASSPRTSGSSGSYEQYF	TGTGCCAGCAGCCCACGGACTAGCGGGAGCTCCGGGTCCTACGAGCAGTACTTC
TRBV7-9	NA	NA	TRBJ2-7	CASSLGSPGRGPYEQYF	TGTGCCAGCAGCTTAGGGTCCCCGGGAAGAGGGCCCTACGAGCAGTACTTC
TRBV10-3	few	NA	TRBJ1-2	CAISEQGTFGYTGYTF	TGTGCCATCAGTGAGCAAGGGACATTCGGGTACACTGGCTACACCTTC
TRBV29-1	few	NA	TRBJ2-1	CSVLLLRWVNEQFF	TGCAGCGTTCTGCTACTCCGGTGGGTCAATGAGCAGTTCTTC
TRBV11-2	NA	NA	TRBJ2-6	CASSLDPQGIVVLTF	TGTGCCAGCAGCTTAGACCCACAGGGTATCGTCGTCCTGACTTTC
TRBV7-3	NA	NA	TRBJ2-2	CASSETNTGELFF	TGTGCCAGCAGCGAAACGAACACCGGGGAGCTGTTTTTT
TRBV5-1	NA	TRBD1	TRBJ1-4	CASGTGTGEEELFF	TGCGCCAGCGGAACCGGGACAGGGGAGGAAGAACTGTTTTTT
TRBV12-3/TRBV12-4	NA	NA	TRBJ2-6	CASSLVSGANVLTF	TGTGCCAGCAGTTTAGTCTCTGGGGCCAACGTCCTGACTTTC
TRBV29-1	few	TRBD1	TRBJ1-5	CSVVDRSNQPQHF	TGCAGCGTTGTGGACAGGAGCAATCAGCCCCAGCATTTT
TRBV18	NA	TRBD2	TRBJ2-4	CASSPPASGSSVWGNIQYF	TGTGCCAGCTCACCACCGGCTAGCGGGAGTTCGGTATGGGGAAACATTCAGTACTTC
TRBV28	NA	NA	TRBJ2-5	CASSPHPRGQDYEETQYF	TGTGCCAGCAGCCCCCACCCGCGTGGACAGGACTACGAAGAGACCCAGTACTTC
TRBV12-3/TRBV12-4	NA	TRBD1	TRBJ2-7	CASTLGPTGQISYEQYF	TGTGCCAGCACCTTAGGCCCTACGGGACAGATCTCCTACGAGCAGTACTTC
TRBV6-5	NA	NA	TRBJ2-7	CASSYSRQDSYEQYF	TGTGCCAGCAGTTACTCTAGACAGGACTCCTACGAGCAGTACTTC
TRBV18	NA	NA	TRBJ2-5	CASSPPGAGETQYF	TGTGCCAGCTCACCACCCGGGGCCGGGGAGACCCAGTACTTC
TRBV20-1	NA	TRBD2	TRBJ2-3	CSARERKAGGSDTQYF	TGCAGTGCTAGAGAGCGAAAAGCGGGGGGATCAGATACGCAGTATTTT